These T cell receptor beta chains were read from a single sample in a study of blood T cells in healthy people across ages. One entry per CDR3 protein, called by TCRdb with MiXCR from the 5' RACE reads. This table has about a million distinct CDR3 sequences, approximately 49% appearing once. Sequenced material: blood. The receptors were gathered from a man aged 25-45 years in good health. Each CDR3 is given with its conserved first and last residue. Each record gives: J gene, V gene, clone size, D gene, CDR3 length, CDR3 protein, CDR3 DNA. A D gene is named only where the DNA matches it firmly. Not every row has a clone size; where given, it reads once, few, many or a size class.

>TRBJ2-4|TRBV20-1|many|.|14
CSAPGTRLQNIQYF
TGCAGTGCTCCGGGAACTAGATTACAAAACATTCAGTACTTC
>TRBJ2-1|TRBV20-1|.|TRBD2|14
CSALTSGAYNEQFF
TGCAGTGCCCTGACTAGCGGGGCGTACAATGAGCAGTTCTTC
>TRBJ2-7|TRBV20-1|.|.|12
CSGIGGSYEQYF
TGCAGTGGCATAGGAGGATCCTACGAGCAGTACTTC
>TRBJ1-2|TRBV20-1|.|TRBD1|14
CSARDGTGRRGYTF
TGCAGTGCTAGAGATGGGACAGGGAGGAGAGGCTACACCTTC
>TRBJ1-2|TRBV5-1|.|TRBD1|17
CASSLESDRVHFLGYTF
TGCGCCAGCAGCTTGGAATCCGACAGGGTTCATTTTCTTGGCTACACCTTC
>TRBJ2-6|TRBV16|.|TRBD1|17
CASSHRTGGSGANVLTF
TGTGCCAGCAGCCATCGGACAGGGGGCTCTGGGGCCAACGTCCTGACTTTC
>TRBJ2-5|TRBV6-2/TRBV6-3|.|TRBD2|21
CASSSPFFGTLAQNTQETQYF
TGTGCCAGCAGTTCTCCCTTCTTCGGTACACTAGCGCAGAATACCCAAGAGACCCAGTACTTC
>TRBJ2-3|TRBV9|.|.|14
CASSVVGQLDTQYF
TGTGCCAGCAGCGTAGTAGGACAGCTAGATACGCAGTATTTT
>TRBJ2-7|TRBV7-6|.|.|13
CASSAQTGNEQYF
TGTGCCAGCAGCGCGCAAACAGGGAACGAGCAGTACTTC
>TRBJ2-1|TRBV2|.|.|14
CASNAETVSNEQFF
TGTGCCAGCAATGCGGAGACAGTTAGCAATGAGCAGTTCTTC
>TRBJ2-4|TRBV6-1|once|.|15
CASSEGSAAKNIQYF
TGTGCCAGCAGTGAAGGCAGCGCAGCCAAAAACATTCAGTACTTC
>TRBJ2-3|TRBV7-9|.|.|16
CASSARDSSYTDTQYF
TGTGCCAGCAGCGCGCGGGACAGCTCGTACACAGATACGCAGTATTTT
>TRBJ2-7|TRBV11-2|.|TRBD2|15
CASSRSGGQSYEQYF
TGTGCCAGCAGTAGGAGCGGGGGGCAATCTTACGAGCAGTACTTC
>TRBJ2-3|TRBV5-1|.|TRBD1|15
CASSTGQGDLDTQYF
TGCGCCAGCAGCACGGGACAGGGGGATTTAGATACGCAGTATTTT
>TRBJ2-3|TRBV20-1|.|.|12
CSAEPGQDTQYF
TGCAGTGCTGAGCCCGGGCAGGATACGCAGTATTTT
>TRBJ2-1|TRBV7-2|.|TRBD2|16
CASSYSGDLSYNEQFF
TGTGCCAGCAGCTATAGCGGGGACCTATCCTACAATGAGCAGTTCTTC
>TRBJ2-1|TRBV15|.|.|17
CATSSHLGPRGNNEQFF
TGTGCCACCAGCTCTCACCTGGGACCGCGAGGGAACAATGAGCAGTTCTTC